Presented here are 17 T cell receptor beta chains from one specimen sequenced in a study of circulating and synovial CD4+ cells in juvenile arthritis. Repertoires were generated with immunoSEQ multiplex PCR, while TCRdb's copy carries only in-frame clones and drops some. This table has fewer than 40,000 clones, approximately 92% appearing once. Sequenced sample: CD4+ T cells from blood. These receptors were taken from a human donor with juvenile idiopathic arthritis.

This clone was detected only once. This chain links TRBV18 with TRBJ2-7; maybe TRBD1 (6 bases). V gave up 2 bases and J gave up 0 bases, with 8 bases separating them. The CDR3 spans 14 residues. Germline-derived CDR1 and CDR2 are KGHSH and LQKENI. The CDR3 DNA follows: TGTGCCAGCTCACCAACGGACAGCTCCTACGAGCAGTACTTC. This sequence encodes CASSPTDSSYEQYF.

V is TRBV5-3 and J is TRBJ2-4; TRBD2 aligns across 13 bases. TRBV5-3 is annotated as an ORF whose role is uncertain. This CDR3 spans 20 amino acids. J gave up 3 bases and V 0 bases, and 12 bases lay outside the gene matches. CDR3 residues: CARSLARTSGGPVVKNIQYF. Here the CDR3 DNA reads TGTGCCAGAAGCTTGGCCCGGACTAGCGGGGGTCCCGTGGTCAAAAACATTCAGTACTTC.

This chain's CDR3 is CASSLVADSIAGNTIYF. DNA for the CDR3: TGCGCCAGCAGCTTGGTGGCGGACAGTATCGCTGGAAACACCATATATTTT. The chain uses TRBV5-1 and TRBJ1-3; weak D call: TRBD1 (6 bases). The CDR3 runs 17 residues. Germline CDR1 SGHRS, CDR2 YFSETQ. The V gene lost 0 bases and the J gene lost 2 bases, with 15 bases spanning the gap.

The chain joins TRBV4-2 to TRBJ1-4; TRBD1 is a possible D gene (6 bases). Germline CDR1 and CDR2: LGHNA and YNFKEQ. The CDR3 covers 16 residues. With 5 bases removed from V and 3 bases from J, the gap between germline ends came to 16 bases. The CDR3 loop reads CASSDRGGAANEKLFF. DNA of the CDR3: TGTGCCAGCAGCGATCGCGGGGGCGCGGCTAATGAAAAACTGTTTTTT.

This clone occurred once. The V call is TRBV4-1, the J call TRBJ1-3, with TRBD1 identical over 8 bases. The CDR3 has 16 amino acids. V was clipped by 2 bases and J by 4 bases; unmatched bases: 7. Looked up from germline, CDR1 is MGHRA and CDR2 is YSYEKL. CDR3 sequence: CASSQTGTGPGNTIYF. In nucleotides, the CDR3 is TGCGCCAGCAGCCAAACCGGGACAGGCCCCGGAAACACCATATATTTT.

The chain couples TRBV9 to TRBJ2-1, with TRBD2 matching over 9 bases. Germline V lookup: CDR1 SGDLS, CDR2 YYNGEE. J lost 0 bases, V lost 0 bases, and 4 bases had no gene match. This CDR3 comprises 17 residues. CDR3 protein: CASSVADSGGSYNEQFF. CDR3 in DNA: TGTGCCAGCAGCGTAGCCGATAGCGGGGGCTCCTACAATGAGCAGTTCTTC.

V and J are TRBV5-1 and TRBJ1-3; D ambiguous. Trimming stripped 1 base from V and 0 bases from J, with 5 bases between. The CDR3 covers 14 residues. The germline V gene encodes CDR1 SGHRS and CDR2 YFSETQ. The CDR3 loop reads CASSLSVSGNTIYF. The CDR3 DNA follows: TGCGCCAGCAGCTTGTCGGTCTCTGGAAACACCATATATTTT.

The chain couples TRBV28 to TRBJ2-7; D is unclear. The germline V gene encodes CDR1 MDHEN and CDR2 SYDVKM. V was clipped by 7 bases and J by 2 bases, with 9 bases between them. CDR3 size: 12 residues. The CDR3, as DNA: TGTGCCAGCATACGACAACCCTACGAGCAGTACTTC. This gives the protein CASIRQPYEQYF.

CDR3 in amino acids: CASRDGRTLNEQFF. In DNA, the CDR3 is TGCGCCAGCAGGGACGGGAGGACCCTCAATGAGCAGTTCTTC. The chain combines TRBV5-1 with TRBJ2-1, with 7 bases that match TRBD2. V shed 5 bases, J shed 6 bases, and the junction held 8 bases outside the gene matches. Germline lookup yields CDR1 SGHRS and CDR2 YFSETQ. The CDR3 loop spans 14 amino acids.

This chain uses TRBV10-3 with TRBJ2-1; 10 nucleotides line up with TRBD1. The CDR3 length is 15 residues. Germline V CDR1 and CDR2: ENHRY, SYGVKD. The junction had 11 bases not matched to a gene; V was cut back by 9 bases and J by 6 bases. CDR3 region: CAIHDGQGGLNEQFF. CDR3 in DNA: TGTGCCATACATGATGGACAGGGGGGCCTCAATGAGCAGTTCTTC.

CDR3 nucleotide sequence: TGTGCCAGCAGCTCTGGGACTAGCGGGAGTGGCACAGATACGCAGTATTTT. It yields the protein CASSSGTSGSGTDTQYF. V is TRBV11-2 and J is TRBJ2-3; TRBD2 matches at 14 bases. The CDR3 loop spans 17 amino acids. V lost 4 bases, J lost 1 base, and 4 bases stayed unmatched. Germline CDR1 and CDR2: SGHAT and FQNNGV.

The V gene is TRBV12-5, the J gene TRBJ1-3; D is perhaps TRBD1 (5 bases). The V gene lost 3 bases and the J gene lost 0 bases, with 21 bases spanning the gap. The germline V gene encodes CDR1 LGHNT and CDR2 FRNRAP. The CDR3 is 19 residues long. The CDR3 loop reads CASGLRAPRPGYSGNTIYF. The CDR3 DNA follows: TGTGCTAGTGGTTTACGGGCCCCTCGCCCAGGGTACTCTGGAAACACCATATATTTT.

The gene calls are TRBV28 and TRBJ2-6; the D is unclear. Germline V gene lookup returns CDR1 MDHEN and CDR2 SYDVKM. The CDR3 extends over 15 amino acids. Trimming shortened V by 8 bases and J by 2 bases, and 13 bases separated the two germline ends. CDR3 sequence: CASHPPNTGANVLTF. In DNA form, the CDR3 reads TGTGCCAGCCACCCCCCGAACACTGGGGCCAACGTCCTGACTTTC.

This CDR3 reads CASSRTGRDPNTEAFF. CDR3 nucleotide sequence: TGTGCCAGCAGCCGGACAGGTCGAGACCCTAACACTGAAGCTTTCTTT. The rearrangement joins TRBV7-9 to TRBJ1-1, with 7 bases lining up with TRBD1. CDR3 length: 16 amino acids. Germline V lookup: CDR1 SEHNR, CDR2 FQNEAQ (reference sequence). Trimming at V came to 5 bases and at J to 2 bases, leaving 11 bases not matched to a gene. The complete variable domain, with remaining parts taken from reference TRBV7-9 and TRBJ1-1, reads DTGVSQNPRHKITKRGQNVTFRCDPISEHNRLYWYRQTLGQGPEFLTYFQNEAQLEKSRLLSDRFSAERPKGSFSTLEIQRTEQGDSAMYLCASSRTGRDPNTEAFFGQGTRLTVV.

This chain links TRBV27 with TRBJ2-3; 9 nucleotides match TRBD2. There are 15 residues in the CDR3. Germline assignment: CDR1 MNHEY and CDR2 SMNVEV (reference sequence). With 6 bases clipped from V and 6 bases from J, the junction kept 10 bases outside the gene matches. CDR3 sequence reads: CASSYGTSRKDTQYF. In DNA, the CDR3 is TGTGCCAGCAGCTACGGGACTAGCCGGAAGGATACGCAGTATTTT.

This clone has just one count. The V call is TRBV28, the J call TRBJ1-2, with a possible D match to TRBD1 (6 bases). Between the trimmed V and J ends, which lost 5 bases and 1 base, there was a span of 11 bases. The length of the CDR3 is 14 residues. Germline lookup yields CDR1 MDHEN and CDR2 SYDVKM. CDR3 region: CASSPWDINYGYTF. The CDR3 coding sequence is TGTGCCAGCAGTCCCTGGGACATTAACTATGGCTACACCTTC.

In regard to this clone: At the DNA level, this CDR3 is encoded by other sequences in the same sample as well. V and J are TRBV5-1 and TRBJ1-1; no firm D call. CDR3 length: 15 amino acids. V lost 0 bases and J lost 3, with 12 bases in between. The V gene's germline CDR1 is SGHRS and CDR2 YFSETQ. CDR3 DNA: TGCGCCAGCAGCTTGGGTCGGGTTTTGGACACTGAAGCTTTCTTT. It translates to CASSLGRVLDTEAFF.